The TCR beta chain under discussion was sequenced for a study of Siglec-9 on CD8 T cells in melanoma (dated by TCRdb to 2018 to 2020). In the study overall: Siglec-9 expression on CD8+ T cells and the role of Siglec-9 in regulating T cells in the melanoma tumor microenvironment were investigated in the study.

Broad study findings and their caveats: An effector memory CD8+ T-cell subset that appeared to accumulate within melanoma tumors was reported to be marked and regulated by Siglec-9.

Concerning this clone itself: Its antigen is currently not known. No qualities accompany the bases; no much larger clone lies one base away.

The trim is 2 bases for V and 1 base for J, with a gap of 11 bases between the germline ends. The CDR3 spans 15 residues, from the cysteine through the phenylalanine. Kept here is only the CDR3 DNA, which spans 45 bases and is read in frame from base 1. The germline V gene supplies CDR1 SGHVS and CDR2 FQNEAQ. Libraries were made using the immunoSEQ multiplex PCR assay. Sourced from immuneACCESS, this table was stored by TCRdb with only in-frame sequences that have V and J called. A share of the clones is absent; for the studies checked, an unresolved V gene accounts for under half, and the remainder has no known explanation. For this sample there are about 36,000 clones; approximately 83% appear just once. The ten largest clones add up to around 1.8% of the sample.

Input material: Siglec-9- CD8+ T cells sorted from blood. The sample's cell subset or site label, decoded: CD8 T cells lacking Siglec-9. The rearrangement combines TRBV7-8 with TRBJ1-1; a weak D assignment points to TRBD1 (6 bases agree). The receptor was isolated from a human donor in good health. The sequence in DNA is TGTGCCAGCAGCTTAAATCGGGGGCGGAACACTGAAGCTTTCTTT. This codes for CASSLNRGRNTEAFF.